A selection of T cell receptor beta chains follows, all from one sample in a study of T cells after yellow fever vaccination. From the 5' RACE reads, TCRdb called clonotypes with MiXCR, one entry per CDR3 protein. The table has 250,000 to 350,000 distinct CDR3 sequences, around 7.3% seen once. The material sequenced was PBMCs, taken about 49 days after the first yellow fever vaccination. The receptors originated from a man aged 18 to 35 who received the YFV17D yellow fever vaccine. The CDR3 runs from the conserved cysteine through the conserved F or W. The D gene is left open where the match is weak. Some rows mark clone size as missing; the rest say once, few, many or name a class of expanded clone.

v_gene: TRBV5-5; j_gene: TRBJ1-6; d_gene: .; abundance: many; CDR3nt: TGTGCCAGCAGGGATCAAGGGACAAGTAATTCACCCCTCCACTTT; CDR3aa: CASRDQGTSNSPLHF
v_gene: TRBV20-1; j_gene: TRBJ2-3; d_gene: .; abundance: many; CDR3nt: TGCAGTGCTAGAGATCGCGGTGGCACAGATACGCAGTATTTT; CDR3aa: CSARDRGGTDTQYF
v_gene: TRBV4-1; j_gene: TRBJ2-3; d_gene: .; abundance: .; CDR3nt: TGCGCCAGCAGCTTTCCCTCCTCGGGGCGGGCAGATACGCAGTATTTT; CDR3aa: CASSFPSSGRADTQYF
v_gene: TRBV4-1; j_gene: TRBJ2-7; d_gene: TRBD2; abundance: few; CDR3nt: TGCGCCAGCAGCCAACGGGTAGCGGGGGGACCCTACGAGCAGTACTTC; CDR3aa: CASSQRVAGGPYEQYF
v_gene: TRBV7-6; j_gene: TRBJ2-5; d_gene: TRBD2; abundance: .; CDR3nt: TGTGCCAGCAGCGTGTGGGGCGGGGGGGCCCCTGAGACCCAGTACTTC; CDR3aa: CASSVWGGGAPETQYF
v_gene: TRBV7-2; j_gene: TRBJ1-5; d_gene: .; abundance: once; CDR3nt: TGTGCCAGCATCTTTACGTGGGGGAATCAGCCCCAGCATTTT; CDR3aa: CASIFTWGNQPQHF
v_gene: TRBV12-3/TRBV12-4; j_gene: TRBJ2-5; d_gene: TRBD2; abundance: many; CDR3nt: TGTGCCAGCAGAGTTAGCGGGGGAAATCAAGAGACCCAGTACTTC; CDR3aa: CASRVSGGNQETQYF
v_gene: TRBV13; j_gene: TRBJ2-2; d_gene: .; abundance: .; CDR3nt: TGTGCCAGCAGCCAGAACCGGGAGCTGTTTTTT; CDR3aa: CASSQNRELFF
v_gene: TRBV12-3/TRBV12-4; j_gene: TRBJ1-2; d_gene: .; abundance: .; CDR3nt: TGTGCCAGCAGTGGGGGGGACACTTCAAATTTCTATGGCTACACCTTC; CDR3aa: CASSGGDTSNFYGYTF
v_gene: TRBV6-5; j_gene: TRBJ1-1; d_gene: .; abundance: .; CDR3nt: TGTGCCAGCAGTTACTCGAGGGGTTTTTCTGAAGCTTTCTTT; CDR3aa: CASSYSRGFSEAFF
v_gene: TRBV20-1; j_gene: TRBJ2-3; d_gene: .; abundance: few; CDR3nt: TGCAGTGCTAGCAGGGGTGCAGATACGCAGTATTTT; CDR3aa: CSASRGADTQYF
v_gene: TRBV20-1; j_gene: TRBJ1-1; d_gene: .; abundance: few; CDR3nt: TGCAGTGCGTTAGGACAGCCCACTGAAGCTTTCTTT; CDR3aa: CSALGQPTEAFF
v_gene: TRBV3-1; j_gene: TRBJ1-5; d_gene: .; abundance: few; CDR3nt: TGTGCCAGCAGCCCCCCAGGAAGCAGGGAGCAAAACAATCAGCCCCAGCATTTT; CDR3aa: CASSPPGSREQNNQPQHF
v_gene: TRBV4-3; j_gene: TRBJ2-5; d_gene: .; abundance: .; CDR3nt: TGCGCCAGCAGCCCGGGCCCCCCGACAGGAAACCAAGAGACCCAGTACTTC; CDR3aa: CASSPGPPTGNQETQYF
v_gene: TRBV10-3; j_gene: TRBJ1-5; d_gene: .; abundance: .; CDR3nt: TGTGCCACCCATAAGGGGGGTAATCAGCCCCAGCATTTT; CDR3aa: CATHKGGNQPQHF
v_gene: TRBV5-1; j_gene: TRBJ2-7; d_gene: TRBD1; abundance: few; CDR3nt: TGCGCCAGCAGCTTTGGGACAGGGGGCTTCTACGAGCAGTACTTC; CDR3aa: CASSFGTGGFYEQYF
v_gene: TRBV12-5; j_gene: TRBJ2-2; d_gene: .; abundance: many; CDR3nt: TGTGCTAGTGGTTTAGGGGGGCCCAACACCGGGGAGCTGTTTTTT; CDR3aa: CASGLGGPNTGELFF
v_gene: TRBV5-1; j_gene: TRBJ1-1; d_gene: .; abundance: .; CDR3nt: TGCGCCAGCAGCTTCACTATCGAGAACACCCAGACTTTCTTT; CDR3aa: CASSFTIENTQTFF
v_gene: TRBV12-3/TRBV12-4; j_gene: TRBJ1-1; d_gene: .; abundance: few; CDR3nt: TGTGCCAGCAGTGGAAAAAGCCGGATTATGAACACTGAAGCTTTCTTT; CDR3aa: CASSGKSRIMNTEAFF
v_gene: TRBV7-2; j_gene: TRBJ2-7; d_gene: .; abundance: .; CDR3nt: TGTGCCAGCAGCCGAGGGCGAGCCCTCGAGCAGTACTTC; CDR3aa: CASSRGRALEQYF
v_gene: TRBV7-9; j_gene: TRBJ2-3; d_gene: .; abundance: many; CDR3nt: TGTGCCAGCAGCTCGGACAGAGCCACAGATACGCAGTATTTT; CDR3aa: CASSSDRATDTQYF
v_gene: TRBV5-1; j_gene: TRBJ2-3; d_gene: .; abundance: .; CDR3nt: TGCGCCAGCAGCTTGGAGGGCGCCACCGCAGATACGCAGTATTTT; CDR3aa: CASSLEGATADTQYF